Ten or more counts support the clone carrying this T cell receptor (beta chain). No antigen is known for it. The sample belongs to a study of T cells in Graves' hyperthyroidism and ophthalmopathy. Study-wide results and caveats: Most thyroid-expanded clonotypes above 0.001 were also found in blood.

Amplified regions were TCR beta CDR3 sequences from RNA transcripts. When the TCR CDR3 underwent first-round RT-PCR, the HTBI primer set was used. TCRdb itself ran the multiplex PCR reads through MiXCR, one entry per CDR3 protein. In the table there are about 700,000 distinct CDR3 sequences, about 45% of which are singletons. Criteria for exclusion of patients were uncontrolled infection, other autoimmune disease, pregnancy or lactation. Based on clinical symptoms, serum thyroxine and TRAb, thyroid ultrasound and orbital computed tomography, diagnoses were reached. The receptor was isolated from an adult man with Graves' disease, either hyperthyroidism or ophthalmopathy (not recorded which). The sample was peripheral blood or thyroid tissue (not recorded which).

The CDR3: CASSEPGPLETQYF. The CDR3 nucleotides are TGTGCCAGCAGCGAACCGGGACCCCTCGAGACCCAGTACTTC. This chain connects TRBV7-6 to TRBJ2-5; D possibly uses TRBD1 or TRBD2 (5 bases each). The V gene's germline CDR1 is SGHVS and CDR2 FNYEAQ. V lost 5 bases, J lost 5 bases, and 15 bases lay in between. This CDR3 spans 14 amino acids.